The rows below give T cell receptor beta chains drawn from one sample of a study of T cell clonotyping in hematopoietic cell transplantation. The table came from immunoSEQ multiplex PCR; TCRdb's copy has only in-frame clones and leaves some out. The sample lists roughly 24,000 clones, more than 65% occurring once. This sample comprised peripheral blood mononuclear cells, obtained before stem cell transplant. The source is a woman between 55 and 75 years old with acute myeloid leukemia. Some clones in this sample may be carry-over from other donors' samples. Both conserved end residues are trimmed from each CDR3. Fields, in order: V gene, J gene, CDR3 protein.

V: TRBV27; J: TRBJ2-7; CDR3: ASSHGAPGTYEQY
V: TRBV4-3; J: TRBJ2-7; CDR3: ASSQNFGNREDEQY
V: TRBV10-3; J: TRBJ2-7; CDR3: AISDPGPLEQY
V: TRBV11-2; J: TRBJ2-2; CDR3: ASSQDRGGGELF
V: TRBV28; J: TRBJ2-6; CDR3: ASSKGNNGANVLT
V: TRBV9; J: TRBJ2-3; CDR3: ASSVASGRTDTQY
V: TRBV7-2; J: TRBJ1-2; CDR3: ASSLGGGYT
V: TRBV6-1; J: TRBJ1-5; CDR3: ASSDPGMNQPQH
V: TRBV7-7; J: TRBJ2-2; CDR3: ASSLTSVGGELF
V: TRBV5-1; J: TRBJ2-2; CDR3: ASSDFLNTGELF
V: TRBV27; J: TRBJ2-7; CDR3: ASGQGAVYEQY
V: TRBV6-1; J: TRBJ1-6; CDR3: ASSWGQGINSPLH
V: TRBV6-1; J: TRBJ2-6; CDR3: ASEVSGANVLT
V: TRBV27; J: TRBJ2-7; CDR3: ASSSALAGLGEQY
V: TRBV6-1; J: TRBJ1-1; CDR3: ASSEVRRWAF
V: TRBV4-3; J: TRBJ1-6; CDR3: ASSQEEGGNSPLH
V: TRBV6-6; J: TRBJ1-2; CDR3: ASIKDTGSYGYT
V: TRBV19; J: TRBJ2-1; CDR3: ASSIVALAGGYNEQF
V: TRBV6-5; J: TRBJ1-1; CDR3: ASRPMNTEAF
V: TRBV4-1; J: TRBJ1-2; CDR3: ASSQSKVGYT
V: TRBV28; J: TRBJ2-1; CDR3: ASSFGRLNEQF
V: TRBV7-3; J: TRBJ1-1; CDR3: ASTSRGPTEREMGTEAF
V: TRBV6-6; J: TRBJ2-1; CDR3: ASSYSRTDNEQF
V: TRBV27; J: TRBJ2-7; CDR3: ASTTRTGSYEQY
V: TRBV11-2; J: TRBJ2-2; CDR3: ASSLGAAGELF
V: TRBV6-4; J: TRBJ1-2; CDR3: ASSPDRANYGYT
V: TRBV5-1; J: TRBJ2-6; CDR3: ASSLRDGSSGANVLT
V: TRBV27; J: TRBJ2-7; CDR3: ASSPTVSYEQY
V: TRBV9; J: TRBJ1-6; CDR3: ASSIGQATGALH
V: TRBV7-2; J: TRBJ1-5; CDR3: ASSFRGQPQH
V: TRBV2; J: TRBJ1-2; CDR3: ASKAQTDSYGYT
V: TRBV5-4; J: TRBJ2-2; CDR3: ASSSQGGTGELF
V: TRBV7-2; J: TRBJ2-7; CDR3: ASSLVAAYEQY
V: TRBV7-2; J: TRBJ1-2; CDR3: ASSIGTGGWDYGYT
V: TRBV6-4; J: TRBJ2-2; CDR3: ASSPGTLGERELF
V: TRBV6-6; J: TRBJ2-7; CDR3: ASSSPTSGPYEQY
V: TRBV5-6; J: TRBJ2-4; CDR3: ASSRGGFRGTAKNIQY
V: TRBV11-1; J: TRBJ1-6; CDR3: ASSQRGNNSPLH
V: TRBV11-2; J: TRBJ2-3; CDR3: ASSLFGGRTGTDTQY